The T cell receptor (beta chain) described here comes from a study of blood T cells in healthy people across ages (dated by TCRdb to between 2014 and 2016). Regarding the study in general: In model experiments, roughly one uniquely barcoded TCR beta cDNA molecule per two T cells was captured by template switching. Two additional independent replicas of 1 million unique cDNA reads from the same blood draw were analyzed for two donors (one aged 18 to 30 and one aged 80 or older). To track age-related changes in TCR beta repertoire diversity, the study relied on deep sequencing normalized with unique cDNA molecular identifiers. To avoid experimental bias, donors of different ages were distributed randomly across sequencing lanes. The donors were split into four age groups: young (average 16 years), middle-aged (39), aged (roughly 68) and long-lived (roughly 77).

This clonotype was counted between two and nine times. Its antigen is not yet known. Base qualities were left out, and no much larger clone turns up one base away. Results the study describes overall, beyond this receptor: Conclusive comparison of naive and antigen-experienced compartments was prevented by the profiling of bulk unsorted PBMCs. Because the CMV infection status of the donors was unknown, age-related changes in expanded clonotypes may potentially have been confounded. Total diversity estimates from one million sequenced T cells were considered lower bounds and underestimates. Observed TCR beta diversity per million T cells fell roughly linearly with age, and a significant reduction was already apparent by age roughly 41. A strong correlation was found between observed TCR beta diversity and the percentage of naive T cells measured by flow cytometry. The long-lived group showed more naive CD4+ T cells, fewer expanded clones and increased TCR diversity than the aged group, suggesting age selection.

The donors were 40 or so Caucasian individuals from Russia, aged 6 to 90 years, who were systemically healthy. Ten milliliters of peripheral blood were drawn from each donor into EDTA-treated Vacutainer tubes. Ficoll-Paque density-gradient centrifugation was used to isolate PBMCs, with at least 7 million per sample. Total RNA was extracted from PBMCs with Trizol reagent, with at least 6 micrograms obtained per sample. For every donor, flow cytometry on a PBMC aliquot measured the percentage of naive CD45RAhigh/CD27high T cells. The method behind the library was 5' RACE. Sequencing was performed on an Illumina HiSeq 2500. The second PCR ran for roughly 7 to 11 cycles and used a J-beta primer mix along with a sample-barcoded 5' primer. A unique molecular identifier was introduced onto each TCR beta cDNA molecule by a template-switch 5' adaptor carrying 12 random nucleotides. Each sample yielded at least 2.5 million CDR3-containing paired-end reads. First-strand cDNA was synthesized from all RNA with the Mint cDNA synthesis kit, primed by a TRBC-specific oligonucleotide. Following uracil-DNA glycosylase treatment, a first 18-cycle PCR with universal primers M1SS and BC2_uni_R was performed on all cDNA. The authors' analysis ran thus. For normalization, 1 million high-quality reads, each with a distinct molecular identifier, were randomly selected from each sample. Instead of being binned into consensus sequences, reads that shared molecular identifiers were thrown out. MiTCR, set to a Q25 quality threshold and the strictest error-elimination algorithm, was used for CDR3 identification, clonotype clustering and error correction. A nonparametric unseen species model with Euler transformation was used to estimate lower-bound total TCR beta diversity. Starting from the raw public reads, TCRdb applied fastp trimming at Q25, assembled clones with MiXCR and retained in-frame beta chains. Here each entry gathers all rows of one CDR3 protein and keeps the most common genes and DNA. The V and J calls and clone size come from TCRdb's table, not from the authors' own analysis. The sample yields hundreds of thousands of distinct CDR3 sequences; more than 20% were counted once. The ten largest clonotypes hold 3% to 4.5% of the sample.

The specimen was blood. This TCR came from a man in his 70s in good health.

The CDR3 region has the sequence CASSHPGGEQFF. At the DNA level, the sequence is TGCGCCAGCAGCCACCCGGGGGGGGAGCAGTTCTTC. The sequence links TRBV4-1 to TRBJ2-5, with TRBD2 matching 8 junction bases. The J call may be faulty, since TRBJ2-1 better matches the DNA end. Inclusive of the bounding cysteine and phenylalanine, the CDR3 is 12 residues long. CDR3 DNA only is kept here, 36 bases in frame from base 1. CDR1 and CDR2 were assigned from the germline V gene as MGHRA and YSYEKL.